This TCR beta chain was captured by sequencing in a study of blood T cells in healthy people across ages. The overall study: Template switching caught about one barcoded beta molecule for each two T cells.

Study-level points and caveats: Possibly confounding the expanded clonotype changes was the fact that donor CMV status was unknown. Higher diversity, along with more naive CD4+ cells, distinguished long-lived donors from aged donors.

The table lists this clonotype with a few counts. Its antigen is not known. A second 7 to 11 cycle PCR used barcoded and J-beta primers. Through a template-switch adaptor with 12 random nucleotides, each cDNA molecule received a tag. MiXCR, run by TCRdb on the 5' RACE reads, gives a single entry per CDR3 protein. This table has around 1.5 million distinct CDR3 sequences, almost 35% appearing once. This CDR3 region has 13 residues. The germline V gene has CDR1 SQVTM and CDR2 ANQGSEA. The trim removed 6 bases at V and 7 bases at J, leaving 8 bases unmatched. Sequenced input: blood. The TCR sequence derives from a woman aged 25 to 39 in good health. V usage is TRBV29-1 and J usage is TRBJ2-5, with TRBD1 matching 10 bases. The CDR3 here is CSVAHGQGGTQYF. The CDR3 region has the DNA TGCAGCGTCGCACATGGACAGGGGGGGACCCAGTACTTC.